This TCR beta chain is drawn from a study of T cell responses to AZD1222 COVID-19 vaccine. Libraries were prepared by immunoSEQ multiplex PCR; TCRdb keeps only in-frame clonotypes and omits some of them. This table has 100,000 to 150,000 clones, about 87% appearing once. This clone was detected only a few times. Sequences were derived from peripheral blood, sampled on day 0 of AZD1222 vaccination. The receptor was isolated from an adult in good health.

CDR3: CATSRDRGTNSPLHF. CDR3 DNA sequence: TGTGCCACCAGCAGAGATCGGGGGACAAATTCACCCCTCCACTTT. This chain uses TRBV15 with TRBJ1-6; perhaps TRBD1 as D (6 bases). The CDR3 extends over 15 amino acids. From germline, CDR1 is LNHNV and CDR2 YYDKDF (reference sequence). The germline V and J ends were trimmed by 0 bases and 7 bases, with 10 bases remaining between them. Looking up the rest from reference TRBV15 and TRBJ1-6 gives the full variable domain: DAMVIQNPRYQVTQFGKPVTLSCSQTLNHNVMYWYQQKSSQAPKLLFHYYDKDFNNEADTPDNFQSRRPNTSFCFLDIRSPGLGDTAMYLCATSRDRGTNSPLHFGNGTRLTVT.